Presented here are 30 T cell receptor beta chains from one specimen sequenced in a study of cytomegalovirus exposure and HLA in healthy donors. In the PCR, 60 Vbeta and 13 Jbeta primers were used. Data came from immunoSEQ multiplex PCR; TCRdb stores just in-frame clones and leaves some out. The table records under 200,000 clones, about 75% of them present only once. Source material: PBMCs. These receptors were collected from a man aged 50 to 60 in good health and CMV-seropositive.

V gene TRBV19 combines with J gene TRBJ1-5; D is unresolved. The CDR3 spans 14 residues. Deletions cut 7 bases from V and 5 bases from J, with 15 bases between. Germline CDR1 reads LNHDA; CDR2 reads SQIVND (reference sequence). CDR3 sequence: CASTGEGYDQPQHF. The CDR3 DNA reads as TGTGCCAGTACCGGGGAAGGGTATGATCAGCCCCAGCATTTT. Drawing the rest from reference TRBV19 and TRBJ1-5, the complete variable domain is DGGITQSPKYLFRKEGQNVTLSCEQNLNHDAMYWYRQDPGQGLRLIYYSQIVNDFQKGDIAEGYSVSREKKESFPLTVTSAQKNPTAFYLCASTGEGYDQPQHFGDGTRLSIL.

This clone was detected only a few times. The chain combines TRBV7-9 with TRBJ2-1; 8 nucleotides match TRBD2. V lost 2 bases to trimming and J lost 6 bases; unmatched junction nucleotides: 3. CDR1 is SEHNR, CDR2 FQNEAQ, per germline (reference sequence). The CDR3 sequence is 14 residues long. The CDR3 here is CASSLSGGANEQFF. The DNA of the CDR3 is TGTGCCAGCAGCTTATCCGGGGGGGCCAATGAGCAGTTCTTC.

The chain employs TRBV4-1 and TRBJ2-7; the D gene is possibly TRBD1 (6 bases). The V gene lost 0 bases and the J gene lost 7 bases, with 16 bases spanning the gap. This CDR3 contains 15 residues. Looked up from germline, CDR1 is MGHRA and CDR2 is YSYEKL. CDR3 sequence (DNA): TGCGCCAGCAGCCAAGATTTAGGGGACATGAGGGAGCAGTACGTC. As protein: CASSQDLGDMREQYV.

V is TRBV9 and J is TRBJ1-5; 9 nucleotides agree with TRBD1. The CDR3 contains 15 residues. Trimming cost V 5 bases and J 5 bases; bases outside gene matches: 8. Germline V gene sequence: CDR1 SGDLS, CDR2 YYNGEE. The CDR3 DNA sequence: TGTGCCAGCAGTGCCACAGGGGGCCTGTATCAGCCCCAGCATTTT. Residues: CASSATGGLYQPQHF.

The chain links TRBV5-1 to TRBJ2-3, with D maybe TRBD2 (5 bases). The ends were cut back, 3 bases at V and 5 bases at J, with 16 bases in the middle. CDR3 size: 15 residues. Per the germline V gene, CDR1 is SGHRS and CDR2 is YFSETQ. CDR3 loop: CASSSDGKKGDTQYF. CDR3 DNA sequence: TGCGCCAGCAGCTCGGACGGGAAAAAGGGAGATACGCAGTATTTT. The variable domain in full, with the rest retrieved from reference TRBV5-1 and TRBJ2-3, is KAGVTQTPRYLIKTRGQQVTLSCSPISGHRSVSWYQQTPGQGLQFLFEYFSETQRNKGNFPGRFSGRQFSNSRSEMNVSTLELGDSALYLCASSSDGKKGDTQYFGPGTRLTVL.

The rearrangement joins TRBV5-1 to TRBJ2-5; 9 bases are shared with TRBD1. The CDR3 runs 14 residues. Germline CDR1 reads SGHRS; CDR2 reads YFSETQ. The V gene end was trimmed by 4 bases and the J gene end by 5 bases; junction bases not matched to a gene: 6. CDR3 loop: CASSLDRGRETQYF. The CDR3 region has the DNA TGCGCCAGCAGCCTGGACAGGGGTAGGGAGACCCAGTACTTC.

This clone was counted only a few times. V usage is TRBV7-9 and J usage is TRBJ1-4, with D uncertain. This CDR3 is 15 amino acids long. V shed 2 bases and J shed 8 bases, with 15 bases lying between them. From germline, CDR1 is SEHNR and CDR2 FQNEAQ (reference sequence). The CDR3 bases are TGTGCCAGCAGCTTATTTGCAGTCTTTACGGAAAAACTGTTTTTT. As protein: CASSLFAVFTEKLFF. The full variable domain, rest sourced from reference TRBV7-9 and TRBJ1-4, is DTGVSQNPRHKITKRGQNVTFRCDPISEHNRLYWYRQTLGQGPEFLTYFQNEAQLEKSRLLSDRFSAERPKGSFSTLEIQRTEQGDSAMYLCASSLFAVFTEKLFFGSGTQLSVL.

The chain is built from TRBV5-1 and TRBJ1-4; 11 bases map to TRBD1. J was trimmed by 5 bases and V by 4 bases; bases with no gene match: 4. This CDR3 comprises 15 residues. CDR1 and CDR2 from the germline V gene are SGHRS and YFSETQ. The CDR3 DNA follows: TGCGCCAGCAGCACAGGACAGGGGGCCAATGAAAAACTGTTTTTT. This encodes CASSTGQGANEKLFF.

V gene TRBV9 combines with J gene TRBJ1-1; D perhaps matches TRBD1 (6 bases). V lost 1 base, J lost 10 bases, and 14 bases lay in between. CDR3 length equals 13 residues. Germline loops: CDR1 SGDLS, CDR2 YYNGEE. The CDR3: CASSVSSGQIAFF. The CDR3 coding sequence is TGTGCCAGCAGCGTATCATCCGGACAGATAGCTTTCTTT.

In its sample, this clone was seen once. The genes are TRBV5-1 and TRBJ2-2; TRBD1 matches at 9 bases. V lost 0 bases to trimming and J lost 8 bases; unmatched junction nucleotides: 5. The germline V gene has CDR1 SGHRS and CDR2 YFSETQ. This CDR3 is built from 15 residues. CDR3 nucleotides: TGCGCCAGCAGCTTGGCCGGACAGGGGCTAGGGGAGCTGTTTTTT. Protein: CASSLAGQGLGELFF.

This chain links TRBV19 with TRBJ1-5, with 7 bases identical to TRBD1. CDR1 and CDR2 from the germline V gene are LNHDA and SQIVND (reference sequence). The V and J ends lost 7 bases and 7 bases, in that order; junction bases with no gene match: 10. The CDR3 extends over 14 amino acids. CDR3 nucleotide sequence: TGTGCCAGTAACGCCCGGGACAGAAGACAGCCCCAGCATTTT. This gives the protein CASNARDRRQPQHF.

This sequence joins TRBV4-1 and TRBJ1-3; D is unclear. CDR3 size: 12 residues. Germline values: CDR1 MGHRA, CDR2 YSYEKL. The germline V and J ends were trimmed by 1 base and 7 bases, with 5 bases remaining between them. The CDR3: CASSQVGNTIYF. Here the CDR3 DNA reads TGCGCCAGCAGCCAAGTCGGGAACACCATATATTTT.

The chain links TRBV6-5 to TRBJ2-5, with D perhaps TRBD2 (6 bases). Germline values: CDR1 MNHEY, CDR2 SVGAGI. The CDR3 extends over 15 amino acids. Trimming took 2 bases from V and 2 from J, leaving 12 bases between them. The CDR3 sequence is CASSYVAGRQETQYF. The DNA of the CDR3 is TGTGCCAGCAGTTACGTGGCGGGGCGACAAGAGACCCAGTACTTC.

This clone was found a few times. The gene calls are TRBV5-4 and TRBJ1-4; a possible D gene is TRBD1 (5 bases). Between the trimmed V and J ends, which lost 0 bases and 6 bases, there was a span of 9 bases. The germline CDR1 and CDR2 sequences are SGHNT and YYREEE (reference sequence). The CDR3 covers 14 residues. The CDR3: CASSLDRSDEKLFF. The CDR3 nucleotides are TGTGCCAGCAGCTTGGACAGGTCGGATGAAAAACTGTTTTTT.

The chain joins TRBV27 to TRBJ1-1; 9 positions match TRBD1. Trimming cost V 6 bases and J 7 bases; bases outside gene matches: 6. CDR1 is MNHEY and CDR2 is SMNVEV in the germline V gene (reference sequence). This CDR3 is 13 amino acids long. In DNA form, the CDR3 reads TGTGCCAGCAGCCTAGGACAGGGGATTGAAGCTTTCTTT. Translation gives CASSLGQGIEAFF.

A remark on this clone: A read error may account for a junction end that differs from germline. This chain connects TRBV27 to TRBJ2-3; 12 nucleotides line up with TRBD2. The CDR3 runs to 16 residues. The germline gives CDR1 MNHEY, CDR2 SMNVEV (reference sequence). CDR3 region: CASSRLAGAYTDTQCF. The CDR3 DNA reads TGTGCCAGCAGCCGACTAGCGGGGGCCTACACAGATACGCAGTGTTTT.

This clone occurred once. This chain joins TRBV10-2 and TRBJ2-7; TRBD2 might be the D (6 bases). Germline values: CDR1 WSHSY, CDR2 SAAADI. This CDR3 region has 15 residues. V was cut by 6 bases and J by 0 bases, with 15 bases left in between. As DNA, the CDR3 is TGCGCCAGCAGACCGGGGGTCCCTTCCTCCTACGAGCAGTACGTC. Protein sequence: CASRPGVPSSYEQYV.

Only a few counts were recorded for this clone. The rearrangement joins TRBV6-1 to TRBJ1-1, with a tentative D call TRBD1 (6 bases). Trimming cost V 1 base and J 5 bases, with 17 bases left between them. Germline values: CDR1 MNHNS, CDR2 SASEGT. The CDR3 runs 16 residues. CDR3 sequence: CASSEEGGGRGTEAFF. The CDR3 DNA reads TGTGCCAGCAGTGAAGAAGGCGGGGGGCGCGGGACTGAAGCTTTCTTT.

The chain employs TRBV2 and TRBJ2-7, with TRBD1 identical over 8 bases. This CDR3 is 13 amino acids long. V gave up 5 bases and J gave up 5 bases; unmatched junction bases: 5. The germline gives CDR1 SNHLY, CDR2 FYNNEI. CDR3 nucleotide sequence: TGTGCCAGCAGTAGGACAGGGACGCACGAGCAGTACTTC. Its protein product is CASSRTGTHEQYF.

J is TRBJ1-2 and V is TRBV2; 7 bases are a match to TRBD1. This CDR3 spans 15 amino acids. The V and J ends lost 6 bases and 1 base, in that order; junction bases with no gene match: 8. Germline V gene data show CDR1 as SNHLY and CDR2 as FYNNEI. The CDR3 here is CASRRDRSINYGYTF. In DNA form, the CDR3 reads TGTGCCAGCAGGCGGGACAGATCGATTAACTATGGCTACACCTTC.

This clone was seen more than once but under ten times. The chain joins TRBV25-1 to TRBJ2-7; possible D gene TRBD2, 5 bases. Trimming left V 8 bases short and J 7 bases short, with 12 bases between. This CDR3 is 11 amino acids long. Germline CDR1 is MGHDK and CDR2 is SYGVNS. The CDR3 sequence: CASGLFWEQYF. Written as DNA, the CDR3 is TGTGCCAGCGGACTGTTTTGGGAGCAGTACTTC.

This rearrangement joins TRBV4-3 to TRBJ2-3; D uncertain. The ends were cut back, 1 base at V and 2 bases at J, with 7 bases in the middle. The germline V gene encodes CDR1 LGHNA and CDR2 YSLEER. The CDR3 has 14 residues. CDR3 region: CASSQVADTDTQYF. In nucleotides, the CDR3 is TGCGCCAGCAGCCAAGTTGCGGACACAGATACGCAGTATTTT.

CDR3 sequence reads: CASSLWDRGGPDTQYF. In DNA form, the CDR3 reads TGTGCCAGCAGCTTATGGGACAGGGGGGGGCCAGATACGCAGTATTTT. The chain carries TRBV13 and TRBJ2-3; TRBD1 aligns across 11 bases. Trimming at V came to 2 bases and at J to 4 bases, leaving 5 bases not matched to a gene. Germline loops: CDR1 PRHDT, CDR2 FYEKMQ (reference sequence). This CDR3 contains 16 residues.

This chain joins TRBV10-2 and TRBJ2-3; 7 bases match TRBD2. Germline assignment: CDR1 WSHSY and CDR2 SAAADI. The CDR3 totals 12 residues. The ends lost 5 bases at V and 5 bases at J; junction bases unmatched: 1. CDR3 residues: CASSRTRDTQYF. The CDR3 region has the DNA TGCGCCAGCAGTAGGACTAGAGATACGCAGTATTTT.

The chain carries TRBV29-1 and TRBJ2-3, with D unresolved. V lost 5 bases and J 10 bases, leaving 16 bases between the germline ends. CDR1 SQVTM and CDR2 ANQGSEA come from the germline V gene. This CDR3 spans 12 amino acids. The CDR3 nucleotides read TGCAGCGTTACCCTCGACAAGGCCCCGCAGTATTTT. This encodes CSVTLDKAPQYF.

The genes are TRBV4-3 and TRBJ2-3; tentatively, D is TRBD2 (5 bases). Germline lookup yields CDR1 LGHNA and CDR2 YSLEER. This CDR3 is 15 amino acids long. Trimming cost V 4 bases and J 3 bases, with 14 bases left between them. The CDR3 sequence: CASSPLRDLTDTQYF. Here the CDR3 DNA reads TGCGCCAGCAGCCCCTTGAGGGATCTTACAGATACGCAGTATTTT.

The chain combines TRBV2 with TRBJ1-2; possible D gene TRBD1, 5 bases. The CDR3 totals 13 residues. Looked up from germline, CDR1 is SNHLY and CDR2 is FYNNEI. V was shortened by 3 bases and J by 4 bases, with 9 bases between the two germline ends. The CDR3 loop is CASSEGQFYGYTF. DNA of the CDR3: TGTGCCAGCAGTGAGGGGCAGTTCTATGGCTACACCTTC.

The chain links TRBV2 to TRBJ2-4; D gene uncertain. Germline-derived CDR1 and CDR2 are SNHLY and FYNNEI. The CDR3 contains 16 residues. V lost 8 bases and J lost 0, with 17 bases in between. CDR3: CASRPTDKEAKNIQYF. The DNA of the CDR3 is TGTGCCAGCCGTCCAACAGATAAAGAAGCCAAAAACATTCAGTACTTC.

This rearrangement joins TRBV5-6 to TRBJ2-3; 8 bases map to TRBD2. Germline V CDR1 and CDR2: SGHDT, YYEEEE. Trimming cost V 2 bases and J 3 bases; bases outside gene matches: 2. This CDR3 is 14 amino acids long. The CDR3 region is CASSFRLATDTQYF. For the CDR3, the DNA is TGTGCCAGCAGCTTTCGACTAGCGACAGATACGCAGTATTTT.

The count of this clone is one. The rearrangement joins TRBV7-8 to TRBJ1-1; 10 bases agree with TRBD1. Germline V gives CDR1 SGHVS, CDR2 FQNEAQ. With V trimmed by 3 bases and J by 5 bases, 6 bases remained unmatched. This CDR3 is 15 amino acids long. CDR3 coding DNA: TGTGCCAGCAGCTTCCAGGGACAGGGGTTAACTGAAGCTTTCTTT. It codes for CASSFQGQGLTEAFF.